Presented here are 7 T cell receptor beta chains from one specimen sequenced in a study of T cell responses to AZD1222 COVID-19 vaccine. Measured with immunoSEQ multiplex PCR; TCRdb has only the in-frame clones, and not every one. The table shows 70,000 to 90,000 clones, with 86% occurring only once. Sequencing was performed on peripheral blood, taken on day 0 of AZD1222 vaccination. Receptors were obtained from an adult in good health.

The rearrangement links TRBV5-1 to TRBJ2-7, with 8 positions matching TRBD2. Germline-derived CDR1 and CDR2 are SGHRS and YFSETQ. V shed 2 bases and J 6 bases; nucleotides not matched to a gene: 4. The CDR3 has 13 residues. The CDR3 nucleotides are TGCGCCAGCAGCTTCTCTAGCGGGCGCGAGCAGTACTTC. Protein sequence: CASSFSSGREQYF.

The chain is built from TRBV24-1 and TRBJ2-1, with D tentatively TRBD1 or TRBD2 (5 bases each). From germline, CDR1 is KGHDR and CDR2 SFDVKD. The CDR3 spans 15 residues. V lost 0 bases and J 10 bases, leaving 15 bases between the germline ends. CDR3 sequence: CATSDLKGTSSEQFF. The CDR3 bases are TGTGCCACCAGTGATTTGAAAGGGACGTCCTCCGAGCAGTTCTTC.

To note about this clone: This same CDR3 is encoded by further DNA sequences in the sample. The chain carries TRBV10-3 and TRBJ2-7; the D is unclear. Deletions cut 2 bases from V and 4 bases from J, with 3 bases between. Germline V CDR1 and CDR2: ENHRY, SYGVKD. The CDR3 consists of 11 residues. CDR3 residues: CAISEGYEQYF. As DNA, the CDR3 is TGTGCCATCAGTGAGGGTTACGAGCAGTACTTC.

The rearrangement joins TRBV6-5 to TRBJ2-5, with 8 nucleotides matching TRBD2. The V segment lost 0 bases and the J segment 5 bases; nucleotides outside the gene matches: 5. Per the germline V gene, CDR1 is MNHEY and CDR2 is SVGAGI. The CDR3 length is 15 residues. This chain's CDR3 is CASSYSRGGKETQYF. The CDR3, as DNA: TGTGCCAGCAGTTACTCCCGCGGGGGGAAGGAGACCCAGTACTTC.

The chain links TRBV30 to TRBJ1-4; 8 positions match TRBD1. Germline loops: CDR1 GTSNPN, CDR2 SVGIG (reference sequence). CDR3 length: 14 amino acids. The V and J ends lost 7 bases and 4 bases, in that order; junction bases with no gene match: 8. For the CDR3, the DNA is TGTGCCTCGACCCAGGGGGCTGGTAATGAAAAACTGTTTTTT. It specifies CASTQGAGNEKLFF.

This clone appeared once. J is TRBJ1-5 and V is TRBV14; D uncertain. The germline V gene has CDR1 SGHDN and CDR2 FVKESK. CDR3 length: 12 amino acids. The V end lost 0 bases, the J end lost 9 bases, and 6 bases lay between the germline ends. The CDR3 reads CASSQEYGPQHF. The CDR3 nucleotides read TGTGCCAGCAGCCAAGAGTACGGGCCCCAGCATTTT.

The chain is built from TRBV12-3 or TRBV12-4 and TRBJ2-1, with 10 bases fitting TRBD1. After removal of 4 bases from V and 6 bases from J, the junction contained 0 bases not matched to a gene. This CDR3 has 13 residues. CDR3 residues: CASSWDRGNEQFF. The CDR3 region has the DNA TGTGCCAGCAGTTGGGACAGGGGCAATGAGCAGTTCTTC.